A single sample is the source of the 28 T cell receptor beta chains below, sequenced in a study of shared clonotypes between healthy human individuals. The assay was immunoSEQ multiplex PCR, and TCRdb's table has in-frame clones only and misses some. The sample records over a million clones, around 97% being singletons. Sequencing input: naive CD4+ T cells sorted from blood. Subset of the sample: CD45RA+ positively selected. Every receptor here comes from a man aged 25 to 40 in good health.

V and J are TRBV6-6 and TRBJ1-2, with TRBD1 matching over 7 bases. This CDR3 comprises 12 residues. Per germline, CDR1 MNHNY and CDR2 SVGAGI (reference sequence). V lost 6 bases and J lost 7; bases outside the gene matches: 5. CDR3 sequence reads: CASSMTGIGYTF. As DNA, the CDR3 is TGTGCCAGCAGCATGACAGGGATTGGCTACACCTTC.

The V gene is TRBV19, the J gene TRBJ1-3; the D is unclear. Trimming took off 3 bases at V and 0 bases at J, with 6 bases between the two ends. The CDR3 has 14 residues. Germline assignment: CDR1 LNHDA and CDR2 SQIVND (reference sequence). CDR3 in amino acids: CASSISISGNTIYF. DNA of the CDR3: TGTGCCAGTAGTATCAGTATCTCTGGAAACACCATATATTTT. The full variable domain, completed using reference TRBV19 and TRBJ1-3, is DGGITQSPKYLFRKEGQNVTLSCEQNLNHDAMYWYRQDPGQGLRLIYYSQIVNDFQKGDIAEGYSVSREKKESFPLTVTSAQKNPTAFYLCASSISISGNTIYFGEGSWLTVV.

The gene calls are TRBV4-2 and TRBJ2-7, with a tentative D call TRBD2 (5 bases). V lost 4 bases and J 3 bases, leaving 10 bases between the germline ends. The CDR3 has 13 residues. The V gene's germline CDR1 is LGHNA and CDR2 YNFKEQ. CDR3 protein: CASSPDYRYEQYF. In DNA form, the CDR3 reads TGTGCCAGCAGCCCCGACTACCGCTACGAGCAGTACTTC.

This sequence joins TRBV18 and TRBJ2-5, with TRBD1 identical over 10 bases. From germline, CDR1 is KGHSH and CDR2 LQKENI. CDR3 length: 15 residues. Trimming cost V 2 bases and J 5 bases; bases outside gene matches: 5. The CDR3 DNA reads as TGTGCCAGCTCACCAGGGACAGGGGCAGGGGAGACCCAGTACTTC. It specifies CASSPGTGAGETQYF.

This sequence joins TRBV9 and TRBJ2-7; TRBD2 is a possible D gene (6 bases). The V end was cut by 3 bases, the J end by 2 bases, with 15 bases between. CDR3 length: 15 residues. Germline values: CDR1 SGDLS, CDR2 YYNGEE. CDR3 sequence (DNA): TGTGCCAGCAGCGGGGGCATGGACTACACCTACGAGCAGTACTTC. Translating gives CASSGGMDYTYEQYF.

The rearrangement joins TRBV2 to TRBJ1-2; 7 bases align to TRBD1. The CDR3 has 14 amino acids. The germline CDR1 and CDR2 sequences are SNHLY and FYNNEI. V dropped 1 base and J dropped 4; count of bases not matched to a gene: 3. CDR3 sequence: CASSEVTGIYGYTF. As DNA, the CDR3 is TGTGCCAGCAGTGAAGTGACAGGGATCTATGGCTACACCTTC.

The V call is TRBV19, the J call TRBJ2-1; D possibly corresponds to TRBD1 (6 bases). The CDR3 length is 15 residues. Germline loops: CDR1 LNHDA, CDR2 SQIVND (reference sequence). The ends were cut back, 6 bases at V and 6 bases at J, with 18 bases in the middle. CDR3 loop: CASRSQGPRGNEQFF. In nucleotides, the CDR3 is TGTGCCAGTAGGTCACAGGGACCCCGGGGCAATGAGCAGTTCTTC. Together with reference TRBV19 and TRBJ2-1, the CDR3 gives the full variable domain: DGGITQSPKYLFRKEGQNVTLSCEQNLNHDAMYWYRQDPGQGLRLIYYSQIVNDFQKGDIAEGYSVSREKKESFPLTVTSAQKNPTAFYLCASRSQGPRGNEQFFGPGTRLTVL.

The CDR3 nucleotides read TGTGCCAGCACTTCATCGGCCTACGAGCAGTACTTC. It codes for CASTSSAYEQYF. V and J are TRBV7-9 and TRBJ2-7; D uncertain. V lost 7 bases and J 2 bases, leaving 9 bases between the germline ends. Germline lookup yields CDR1 SEHNR and CDR2 FQNEAQ (reference sequence). The CDR3 contains 12 residues. The variable domain in full, with the rest retrieved from reference TRBV7-9 and TRBJ2-7, is DTGVSQNPRHKITKRGQNVTFRCDPISEHNRLYWYRQTLGQGPEFLTYFQNEAQLEKSRLLSDRFSAERPKGSFSTLEIQRTEQGDSAMYLCASTSSAYEQYFGPGTRLTVT.

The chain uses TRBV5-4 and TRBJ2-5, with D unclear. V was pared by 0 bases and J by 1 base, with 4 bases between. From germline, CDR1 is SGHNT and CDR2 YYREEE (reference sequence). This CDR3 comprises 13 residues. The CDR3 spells CASSLGSQETQYF. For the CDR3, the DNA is TGTGCCAGCAGCTTGGGGTCCCAAGAGACCCAGTACTTC.

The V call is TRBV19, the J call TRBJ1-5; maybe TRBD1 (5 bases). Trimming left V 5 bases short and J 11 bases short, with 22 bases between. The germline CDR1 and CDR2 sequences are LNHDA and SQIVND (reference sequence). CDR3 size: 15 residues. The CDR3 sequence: CASSLTTQADLAQHF. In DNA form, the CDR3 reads TGTGCCAGTAGTTTGACGACACAGGCGGATTTGGCCCAGCATTTT.

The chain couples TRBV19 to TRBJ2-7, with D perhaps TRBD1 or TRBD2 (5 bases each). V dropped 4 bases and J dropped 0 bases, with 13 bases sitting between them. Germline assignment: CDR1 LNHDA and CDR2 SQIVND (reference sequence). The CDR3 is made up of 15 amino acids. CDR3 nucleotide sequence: TGTGCCAGTAGTACTCAAGGGACCCCCTCCTACGAGCAGTACTTC. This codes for CASSTQGTPSYEQYF.

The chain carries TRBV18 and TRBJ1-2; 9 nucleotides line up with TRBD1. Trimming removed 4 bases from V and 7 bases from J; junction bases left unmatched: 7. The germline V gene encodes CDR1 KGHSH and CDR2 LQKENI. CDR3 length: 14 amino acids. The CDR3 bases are TGTGCCAGCTCACTTCCGGACAGGGGTGCTGGCTACACCTTC. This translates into CASSLPDRGAGYTF.

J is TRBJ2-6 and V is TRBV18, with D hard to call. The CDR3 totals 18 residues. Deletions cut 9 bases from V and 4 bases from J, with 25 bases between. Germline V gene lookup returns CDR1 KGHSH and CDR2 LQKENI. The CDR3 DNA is TGTGCCAGTTCCTCGTGGTCCGTTGGGCGTTCGGGGGCCAACGTCCTGACTTTC. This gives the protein CASSSWSVGRSGANVLTF.

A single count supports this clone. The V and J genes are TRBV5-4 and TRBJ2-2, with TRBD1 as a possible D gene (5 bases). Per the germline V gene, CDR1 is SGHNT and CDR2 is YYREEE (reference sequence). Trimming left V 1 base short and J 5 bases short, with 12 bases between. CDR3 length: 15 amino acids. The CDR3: CASSLKGSLTGELFF. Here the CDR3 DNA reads TGTGCCAGCAGCTTGAAGGGGTCCTTGACCGGGGAGCTGTTTTTT.

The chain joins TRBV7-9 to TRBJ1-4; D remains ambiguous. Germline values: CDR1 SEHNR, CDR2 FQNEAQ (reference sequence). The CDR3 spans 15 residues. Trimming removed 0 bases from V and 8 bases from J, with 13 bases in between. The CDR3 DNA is TGTGCCAGCAGCTTAGCGGGGAAGTCGAAAGAAAAACTGTTTTTT. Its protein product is CASSLAGKSKEKLFF.

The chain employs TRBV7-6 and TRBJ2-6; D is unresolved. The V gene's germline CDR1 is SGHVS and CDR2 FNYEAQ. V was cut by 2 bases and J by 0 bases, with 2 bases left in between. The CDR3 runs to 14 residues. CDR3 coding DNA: TGTGCCAGCAGCTTAACCTCTGGGGCCAACGTCCTGACTTTC. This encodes CASSLTSGANVLTF.

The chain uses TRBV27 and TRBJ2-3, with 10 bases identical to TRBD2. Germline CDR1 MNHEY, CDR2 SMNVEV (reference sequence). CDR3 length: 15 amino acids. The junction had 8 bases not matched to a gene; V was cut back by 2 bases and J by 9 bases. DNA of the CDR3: TGTGCCAGCAGTTTACTAGCGGGAGCCCAGGGGACGCAGTATTTT. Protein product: CASSLLAGAQGTQYF.

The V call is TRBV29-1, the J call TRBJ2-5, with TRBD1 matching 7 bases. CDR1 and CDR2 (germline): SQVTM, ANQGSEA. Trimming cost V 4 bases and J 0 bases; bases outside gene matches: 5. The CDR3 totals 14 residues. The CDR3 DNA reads TGCAGCGTTGGGACAGGCCAGTACCAAGAGACCCAGTACTTC. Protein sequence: CSVGTGQYQETQYF.

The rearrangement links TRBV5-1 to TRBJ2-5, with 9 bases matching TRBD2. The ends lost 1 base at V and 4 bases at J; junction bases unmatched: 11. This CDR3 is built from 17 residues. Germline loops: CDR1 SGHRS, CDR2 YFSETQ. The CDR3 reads CASSLMPSGIGIETQYF. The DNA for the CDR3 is TGCGCCAGCAGCTTGATGCCTAGCGGGATTGGTATAGAGACCCAGTACTTC.

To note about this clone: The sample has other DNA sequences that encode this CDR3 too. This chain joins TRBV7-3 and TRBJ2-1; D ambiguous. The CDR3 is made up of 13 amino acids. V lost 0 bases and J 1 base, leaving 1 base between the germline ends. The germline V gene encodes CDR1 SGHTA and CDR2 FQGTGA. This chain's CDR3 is CASSLTSYNEQFF. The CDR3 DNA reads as TGTGCCAGCAGCTTAACGTCCTACAATGAGCAGTTCTTC.

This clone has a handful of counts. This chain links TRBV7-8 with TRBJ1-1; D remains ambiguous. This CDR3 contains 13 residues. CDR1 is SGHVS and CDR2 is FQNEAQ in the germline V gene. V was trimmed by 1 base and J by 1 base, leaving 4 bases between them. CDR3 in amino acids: CASSLVRNTEAFF. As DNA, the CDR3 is TGTGCCAGCAGCTTAGTTCGGAACACTGAAGCTTTCTTT.

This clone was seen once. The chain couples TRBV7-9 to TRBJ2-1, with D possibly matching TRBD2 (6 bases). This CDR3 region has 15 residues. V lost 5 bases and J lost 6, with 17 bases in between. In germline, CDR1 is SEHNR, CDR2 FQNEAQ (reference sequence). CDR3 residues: CASSPSPALANEQFF. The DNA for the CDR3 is TGTGCCAGCAGCCCATCACCGGCACTAGCCAATGAGCAGTTCTTC.

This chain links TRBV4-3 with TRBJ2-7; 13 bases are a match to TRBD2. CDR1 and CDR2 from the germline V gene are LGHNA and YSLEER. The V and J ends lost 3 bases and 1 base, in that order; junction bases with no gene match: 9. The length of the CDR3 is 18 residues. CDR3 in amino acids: CASSQRTSGRGGSYEQYF. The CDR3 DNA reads TGCGCCAGCAGCCAGAGGACTAGCGGGAGAGGTGGGTCCTACGAGCAGTACTTC.

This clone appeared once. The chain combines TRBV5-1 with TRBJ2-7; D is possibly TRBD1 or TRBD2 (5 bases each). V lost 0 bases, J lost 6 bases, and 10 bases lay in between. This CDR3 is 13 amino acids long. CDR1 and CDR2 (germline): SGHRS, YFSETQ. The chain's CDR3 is CASSLGGALEQYF. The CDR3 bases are TGCGCCAGCAGCTTGGGAGGGGCCCTCGAGCAGTACTTC. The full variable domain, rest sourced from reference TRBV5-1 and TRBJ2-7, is KAGVTQTPRYLIKTRGQQVTLSCSPISGHRSVSWYQQTPGQGLQFLFEYFSETQRNKGNFPGRFSGRQFSNSRSEMNVSTLELGDSALYLCASSLGGALEQYFGPGTRLTVT.

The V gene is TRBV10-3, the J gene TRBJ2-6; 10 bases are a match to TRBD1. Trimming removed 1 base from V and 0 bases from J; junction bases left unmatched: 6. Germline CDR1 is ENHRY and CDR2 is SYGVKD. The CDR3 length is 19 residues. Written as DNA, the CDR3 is TGTGCCATCAGTGAGTGGACAGGGGGTAAATACTCTGGGGCCAACGTCCTGACTTTC. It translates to CAISEWTGGKYSGANVLTF.

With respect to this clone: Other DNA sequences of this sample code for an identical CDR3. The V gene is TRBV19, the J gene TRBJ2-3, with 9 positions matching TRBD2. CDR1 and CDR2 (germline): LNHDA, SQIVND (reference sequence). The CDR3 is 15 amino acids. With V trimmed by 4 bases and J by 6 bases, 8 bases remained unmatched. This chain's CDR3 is CASSTAGGPFDTQYF. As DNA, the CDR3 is TGTGCCAGTAGTACAGCGGGAGGACCTTTTGATACGCAGTATTTT.

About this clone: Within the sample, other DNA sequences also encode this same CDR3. Here the CDR3 reads CASSLGTSGRADTQYF. The CDR3 nucleotides read TGCGCCAGCAGCTTGGGGACTAGCGGGAGGGCAGATACGCAGTATTTT. The V and J genes are TRBV5-1 and TRBJ2-3; 15 nucleotides align to TRBD2. Germline CDR1 reads SGHRS; CDR2 reads YFSETQ. The V segment lost 0 bases and the J segment 4 bases; nucleotides outside the gene matches: 0. The CDR3 extends over 16 amino acids.

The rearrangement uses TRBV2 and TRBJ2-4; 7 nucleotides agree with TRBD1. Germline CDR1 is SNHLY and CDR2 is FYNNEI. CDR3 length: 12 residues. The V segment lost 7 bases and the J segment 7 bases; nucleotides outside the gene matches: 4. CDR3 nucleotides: TGTGCCAGCAATGGCAGGGGGAACATTCAGTACTTC. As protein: CASNGRGNIQYF.